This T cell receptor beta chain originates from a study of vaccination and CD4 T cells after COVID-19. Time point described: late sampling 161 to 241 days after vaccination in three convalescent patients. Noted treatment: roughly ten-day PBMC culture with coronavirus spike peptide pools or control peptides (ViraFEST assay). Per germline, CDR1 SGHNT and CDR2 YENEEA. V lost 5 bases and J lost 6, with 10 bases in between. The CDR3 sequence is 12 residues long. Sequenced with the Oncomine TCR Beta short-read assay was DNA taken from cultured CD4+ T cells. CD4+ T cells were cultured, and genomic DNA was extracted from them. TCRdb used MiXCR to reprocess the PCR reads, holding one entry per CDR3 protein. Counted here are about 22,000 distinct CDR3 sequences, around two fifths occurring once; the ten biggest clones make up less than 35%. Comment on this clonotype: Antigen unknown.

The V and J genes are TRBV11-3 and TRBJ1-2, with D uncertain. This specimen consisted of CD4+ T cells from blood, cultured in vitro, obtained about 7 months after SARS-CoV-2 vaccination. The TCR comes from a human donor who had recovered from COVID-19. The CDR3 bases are TGTGCCAGCAGCCTACACAGCGATGGCTACACCTTC. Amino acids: CASSLHSDGYTF.